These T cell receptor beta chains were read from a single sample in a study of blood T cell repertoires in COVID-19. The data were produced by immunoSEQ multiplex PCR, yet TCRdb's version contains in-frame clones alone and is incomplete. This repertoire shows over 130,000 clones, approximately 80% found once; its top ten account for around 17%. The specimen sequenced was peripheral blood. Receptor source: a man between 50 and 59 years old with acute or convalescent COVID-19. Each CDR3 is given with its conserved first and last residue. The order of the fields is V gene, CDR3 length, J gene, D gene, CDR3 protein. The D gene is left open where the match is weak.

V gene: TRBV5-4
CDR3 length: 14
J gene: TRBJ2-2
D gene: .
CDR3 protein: CASSTGLPSGELFF

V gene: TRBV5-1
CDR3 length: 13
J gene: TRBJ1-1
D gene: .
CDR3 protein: CASSLGLEDEAFF

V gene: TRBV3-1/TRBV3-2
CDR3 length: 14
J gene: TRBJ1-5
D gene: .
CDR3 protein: CASSQNGVDQPQHF

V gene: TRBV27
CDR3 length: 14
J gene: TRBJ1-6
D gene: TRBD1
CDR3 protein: CASVDRASNSPLHF

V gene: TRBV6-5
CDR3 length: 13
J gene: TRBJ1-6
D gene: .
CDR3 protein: CASTNPGGSPLHF

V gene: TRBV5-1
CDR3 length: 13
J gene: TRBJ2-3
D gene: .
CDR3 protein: CASSLAGTDTQYF

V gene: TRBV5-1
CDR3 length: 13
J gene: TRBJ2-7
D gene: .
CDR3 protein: CASSLVQGDEQYF

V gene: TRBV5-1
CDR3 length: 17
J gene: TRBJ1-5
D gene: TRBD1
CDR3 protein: CASSPEGGTGNPQPQHF

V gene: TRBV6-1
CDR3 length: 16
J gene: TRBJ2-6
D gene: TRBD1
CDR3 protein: CASSETGLSGANVLTF

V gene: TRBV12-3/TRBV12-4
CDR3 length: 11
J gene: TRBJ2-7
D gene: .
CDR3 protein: CASSTEAEQYF

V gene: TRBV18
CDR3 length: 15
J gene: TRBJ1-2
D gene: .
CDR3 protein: CASSPNPGHLYGYTF

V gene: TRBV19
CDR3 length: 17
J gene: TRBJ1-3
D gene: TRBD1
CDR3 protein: CASSMGTGGVPGNTIYF

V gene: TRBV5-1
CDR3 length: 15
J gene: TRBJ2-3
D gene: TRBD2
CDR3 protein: CASSLMGLHSDTQYF

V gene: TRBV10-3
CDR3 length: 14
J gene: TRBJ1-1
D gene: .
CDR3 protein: CAISSRTVDTEAFF

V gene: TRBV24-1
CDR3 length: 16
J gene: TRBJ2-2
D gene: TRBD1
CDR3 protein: CATSDPGQGWTGELFF

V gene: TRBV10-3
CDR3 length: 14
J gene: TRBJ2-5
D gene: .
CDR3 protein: CAISDTDREETQYF

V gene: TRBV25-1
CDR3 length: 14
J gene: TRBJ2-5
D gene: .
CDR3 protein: CASSESGGVVTQYF

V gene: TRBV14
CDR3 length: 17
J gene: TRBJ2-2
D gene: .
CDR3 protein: CASSQDRAREIAGELFF

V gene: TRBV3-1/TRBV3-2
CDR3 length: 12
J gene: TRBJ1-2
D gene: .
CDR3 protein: CASSPSGYGYTF

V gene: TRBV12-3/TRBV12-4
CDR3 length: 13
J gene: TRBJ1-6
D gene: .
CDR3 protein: CASRGLENSPLHF

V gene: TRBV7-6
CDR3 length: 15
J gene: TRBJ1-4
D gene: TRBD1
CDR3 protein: CASSPGTGASEKLFF

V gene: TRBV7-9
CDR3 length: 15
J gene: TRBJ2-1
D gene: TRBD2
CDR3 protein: CASSFSSGLYNEQFF

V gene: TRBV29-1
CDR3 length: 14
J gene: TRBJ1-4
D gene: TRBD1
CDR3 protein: CSVEDGTGAEKLFF

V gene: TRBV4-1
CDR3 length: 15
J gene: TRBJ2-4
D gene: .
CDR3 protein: CASSPLGETKNIQYF

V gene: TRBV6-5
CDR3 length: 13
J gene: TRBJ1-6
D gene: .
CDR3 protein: CASSPRTDSPLHF

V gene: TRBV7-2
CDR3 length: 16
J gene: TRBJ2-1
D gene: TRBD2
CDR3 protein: CASSLRGTSSYNEQFF

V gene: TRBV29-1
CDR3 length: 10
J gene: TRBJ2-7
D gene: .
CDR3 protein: CSPSLCEQYF

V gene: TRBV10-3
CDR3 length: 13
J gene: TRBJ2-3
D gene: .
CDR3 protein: CAIGGAEGDTQYF

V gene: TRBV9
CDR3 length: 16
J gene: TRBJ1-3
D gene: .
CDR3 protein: CASSVRARGSGNTIYF

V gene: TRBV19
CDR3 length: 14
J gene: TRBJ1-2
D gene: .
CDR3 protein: CASSTTDRGLGYTF

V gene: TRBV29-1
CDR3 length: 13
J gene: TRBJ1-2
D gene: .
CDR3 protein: CSVEEDPPGGYTF

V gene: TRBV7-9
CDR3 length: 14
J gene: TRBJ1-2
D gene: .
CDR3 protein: CASSLPSGGPGYTF

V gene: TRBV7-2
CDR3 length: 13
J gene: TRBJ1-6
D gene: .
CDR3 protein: CASSLGGWPPLHF

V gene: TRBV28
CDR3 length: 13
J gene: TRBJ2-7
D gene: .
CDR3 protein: CASSLGSSYEQYF

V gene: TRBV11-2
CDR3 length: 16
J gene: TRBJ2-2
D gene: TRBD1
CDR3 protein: CASSSTGGYNTGELFF

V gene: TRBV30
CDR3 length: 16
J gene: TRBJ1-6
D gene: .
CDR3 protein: CAWSGELSSYNSPLHF

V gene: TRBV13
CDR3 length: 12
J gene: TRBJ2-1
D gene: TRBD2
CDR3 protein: CASRSRGGEQFF

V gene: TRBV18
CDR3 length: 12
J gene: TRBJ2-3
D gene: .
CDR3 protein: CASSTSTDTQYF

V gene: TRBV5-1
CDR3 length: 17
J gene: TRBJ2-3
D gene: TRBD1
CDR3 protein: CASSLDGTGVGTDTQYF

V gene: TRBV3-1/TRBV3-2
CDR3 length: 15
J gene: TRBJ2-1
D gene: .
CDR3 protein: CASSHTLTVDNEQFF

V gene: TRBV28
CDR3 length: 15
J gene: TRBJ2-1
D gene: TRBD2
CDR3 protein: CASSLSRGGALEQFF

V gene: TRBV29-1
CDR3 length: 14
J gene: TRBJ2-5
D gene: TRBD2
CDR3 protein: CSLRDGGALETQYF

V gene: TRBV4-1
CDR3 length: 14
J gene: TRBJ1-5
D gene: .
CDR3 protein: CASSQEQDNQPQHF

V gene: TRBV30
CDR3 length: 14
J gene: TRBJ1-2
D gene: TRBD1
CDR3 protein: CAWSGQGVNYGYTF

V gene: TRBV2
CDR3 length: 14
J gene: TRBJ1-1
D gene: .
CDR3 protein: CASSRQVQNTEAFF

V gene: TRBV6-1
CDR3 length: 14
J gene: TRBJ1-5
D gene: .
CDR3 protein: CASSEGLGSVPQHF